This TCR beta chain was retrieved from a study of T cell responses to AZD1222 COVID-19 vaccine. About this clone: As yet, its antigen is unknown.

Study outcomes and limitations: The study reported that nearly half of spike-specific TCRs target unmutated variant regions. Repertoire sampling happened only post peak T cell response. At baseline, seropositivity was found in only a handful of AZD1222 recipients.

Assay used: immunoSEQ multiplex PCR; TCRdb lists only in-frame clones, some missing. The profile covers roughly 120,000 clones, with 85% to 95% appearing a single time and just under 3% taken by the ten largest. This CDR3 region has 14 residues. Sequencing was performed on peripheral blood, taken on day 0 of AZD1222 vaccination. The source of this sequence is an adult in good health. The chain is built from TRBV21-1 and TRBJ2-2. TRBV21-1 is a documented pseudogene. As DNA, the CDR3 is TGTGCCAGCAGCAAATATCTGGGGACCGGGGAGCTGTTTTTT. It translates to CASSKYLGTGELFF.